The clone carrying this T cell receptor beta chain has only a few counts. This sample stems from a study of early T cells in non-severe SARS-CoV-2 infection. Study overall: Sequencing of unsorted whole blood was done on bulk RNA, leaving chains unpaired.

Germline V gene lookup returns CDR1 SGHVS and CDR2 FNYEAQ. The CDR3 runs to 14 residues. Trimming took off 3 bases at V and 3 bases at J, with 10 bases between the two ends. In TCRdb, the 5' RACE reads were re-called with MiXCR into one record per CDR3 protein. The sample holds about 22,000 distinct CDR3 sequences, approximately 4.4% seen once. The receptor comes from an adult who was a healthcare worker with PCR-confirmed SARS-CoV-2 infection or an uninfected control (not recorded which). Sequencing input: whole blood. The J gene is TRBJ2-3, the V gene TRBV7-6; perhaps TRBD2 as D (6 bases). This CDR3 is CASSFGRGTDTQYF. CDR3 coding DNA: TGTGCCAGCAGCTTTGGACGGGGGACAGATACGCAGTATTTT.